These T cell receptor beta chains were read from a single sample in a study of blood T cell repertoires in COVID-19. The method was immunoSEQ multiplex PCR; TCRdb's version includes in-frame clones alone and lacks a portion of them. The repertoire consists of around 99,000 clones, with roughly 90% occurring once and the leading ten covering 4.5% to 6%. Sequenced sample: peripheral blood. These receptors all stem from a man aged 40-55 years with active or convalescent COVID-19. Both conserved end residues are trimmed from each CDR3. Only some rows state a clone size, as once, few, many or a class for expanded clones.

j_call v_call clone_size cdr3_aa
TRBJ2-7 TRBV6-1 - ASSEERVGSYEQY
TRBJ2-1 TRBV5-6 - ASSLRQGFNEQF
TRBJ2-7 TRBV6-5 - ASSPGLVPFYEQY
TRBJ2-5 TRBV28 few ASLGLGMRETQY
TRBJ2-1 TRBV6-2/TRBV6-3 few ASSSPVRLNEQF
TRBJ1-2 TRBV3-1/TRBV3-2 - ASSPTRTDLYGYT
TRBJ1-4 TRBV20-1 - SARPGEKLF
TRBJ1-2 TRBV3-1/TRBV3-2 few ASSQGAGERTGYT
TRBJ2-4 TRBV5-4 - ASSPDRDRVVKAKNIQY
TRBJ2-7 TRBV4-3 - ASSQDIGTATYEQY
TRBJ2-5 TRBV18 - ASSPPMVEQTQY
TRBJ2-7 TRBV6-5 - ATLNRGLSYEQY
TRBJ2-1 TRBV2 - ASRETGVGQF
TRBJ2-1 TRBV10-1 - ARPRDYLHEQF
TRBJ2-1 TRBV18 - ASSPLGQGSNEQF
TRBJ2-7 TRBV19 - ASSIGTGGSYEQY